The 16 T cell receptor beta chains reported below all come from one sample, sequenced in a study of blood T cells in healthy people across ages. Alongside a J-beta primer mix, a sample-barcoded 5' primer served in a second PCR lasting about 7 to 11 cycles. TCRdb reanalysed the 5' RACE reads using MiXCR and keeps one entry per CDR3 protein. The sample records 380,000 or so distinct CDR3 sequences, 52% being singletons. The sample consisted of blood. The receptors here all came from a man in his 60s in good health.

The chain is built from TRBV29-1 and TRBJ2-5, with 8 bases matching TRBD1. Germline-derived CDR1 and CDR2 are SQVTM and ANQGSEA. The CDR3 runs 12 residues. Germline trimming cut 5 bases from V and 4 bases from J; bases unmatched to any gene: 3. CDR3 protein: CSVPDRAETQYF. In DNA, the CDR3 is TGCAGCGTTCCGGACAGGGCAGAGACCCAGTACTTC.

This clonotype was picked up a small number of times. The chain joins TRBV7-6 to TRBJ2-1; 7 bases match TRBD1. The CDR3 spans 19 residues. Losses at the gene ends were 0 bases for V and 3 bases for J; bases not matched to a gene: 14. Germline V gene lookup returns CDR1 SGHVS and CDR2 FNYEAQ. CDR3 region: CASSLAPLTTGVGYNEQFF. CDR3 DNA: TGTGCCAGCAGCTTAGCCCCCCTCACTACAGGGGTCGGCTACAATGAGCAGTTCTTC. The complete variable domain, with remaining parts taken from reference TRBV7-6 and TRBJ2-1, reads GAGVSQSPRYKVTKRGQDVALRCDPISGHVSLYWYRQALGQGPEFLTYFNYEAQQDKSGLPNDRFSAERPEGSISTLTIQRTEQRDSAMYRCASSLAPLTTGVGYNEQFFGPGTRLTVL.

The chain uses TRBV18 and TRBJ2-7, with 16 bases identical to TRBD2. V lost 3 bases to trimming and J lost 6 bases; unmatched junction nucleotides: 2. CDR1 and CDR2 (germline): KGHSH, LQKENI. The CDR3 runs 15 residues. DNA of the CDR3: TGTGCCAGCTCACCGGGACTAGCGGGAGGGCGCGAGCAGTACTTC. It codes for CASSPGLAGGREQYF.

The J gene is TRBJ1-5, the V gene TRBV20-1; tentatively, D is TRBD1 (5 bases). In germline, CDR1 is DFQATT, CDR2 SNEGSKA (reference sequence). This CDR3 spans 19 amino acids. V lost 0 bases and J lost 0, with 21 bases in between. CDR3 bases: TGCAGTGCTAGAGAAGCGGGACGGTTGATCCCCTATAGCAATCAGCCCCAGCATTTT. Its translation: CSAREAGRLIPYSNQPQHF.

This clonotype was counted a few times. The CDR3 nucleotides are TGTGCCTGGAGTGGTACAGGGGCTCAGCCCCAGCATTTT. Translation: CAWSGTGAQPQHF. This sequence joins TRBV30 and TRBJ1-5, with 7 nucleotides matching TRBD1. CDR1 and CDR2 (germline): GTSNPN, SVGIG (reference sequence). The CDR3 runs 13 residues. Trimming removed 1 base from V and 6 bases from J; junction bases left unmatched: 3.

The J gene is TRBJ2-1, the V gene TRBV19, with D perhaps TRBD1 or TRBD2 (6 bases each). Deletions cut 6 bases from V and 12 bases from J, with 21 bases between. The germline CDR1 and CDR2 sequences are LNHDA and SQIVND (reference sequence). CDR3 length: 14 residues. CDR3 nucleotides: TGTGCCAGTAGGCCGGGACTTCTTAAAGGGGGGCAGTTCTTC. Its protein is CASRPGLLKGGQFF.

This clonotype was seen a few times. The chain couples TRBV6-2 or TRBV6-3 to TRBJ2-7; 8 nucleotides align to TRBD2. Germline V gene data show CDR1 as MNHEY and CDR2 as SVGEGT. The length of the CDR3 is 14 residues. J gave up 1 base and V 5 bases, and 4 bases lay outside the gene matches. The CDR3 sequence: CASSTAGASYEQYF. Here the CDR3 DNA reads TGTGCCAGCAGTACAGCGGGGGCTTCCTACGAGCAGTACTTC.

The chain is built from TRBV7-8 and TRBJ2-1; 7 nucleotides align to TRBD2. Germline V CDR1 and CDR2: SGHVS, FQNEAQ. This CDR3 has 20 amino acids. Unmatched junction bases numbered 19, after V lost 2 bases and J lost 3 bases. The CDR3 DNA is TGTGCCAGCAGCTTACCCAGATCCAAGTGGGAGGGCCCGGGCTACAATGAGCAGTTCTTC. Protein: CASSLPRSKWEGPGYNEQFF.

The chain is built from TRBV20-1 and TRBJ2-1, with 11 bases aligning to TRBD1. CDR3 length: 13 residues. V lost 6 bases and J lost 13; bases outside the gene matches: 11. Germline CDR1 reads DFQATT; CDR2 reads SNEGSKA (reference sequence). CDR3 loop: CSAPDRGQETQFF. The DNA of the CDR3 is TGCAGTGCGCCGGACAGGGGGCAAGAGACCCAGTTCTTC.

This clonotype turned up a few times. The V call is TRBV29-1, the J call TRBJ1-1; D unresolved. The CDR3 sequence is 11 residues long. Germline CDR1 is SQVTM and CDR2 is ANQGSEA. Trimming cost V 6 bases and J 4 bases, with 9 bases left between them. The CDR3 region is CSVTPATEAFF. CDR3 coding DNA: TGCAGCGTGACTCCAGCCACTGAAGCTTTCTTT.

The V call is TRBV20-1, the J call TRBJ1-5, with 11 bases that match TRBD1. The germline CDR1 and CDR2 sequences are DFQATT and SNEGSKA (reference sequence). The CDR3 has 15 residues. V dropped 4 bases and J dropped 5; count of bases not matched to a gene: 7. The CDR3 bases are TGCAGTGCTATTTTCGGGACAGGGGGGGATCAGCCCCAGCATTTT. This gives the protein CSAIFGTGGDQPQHF.

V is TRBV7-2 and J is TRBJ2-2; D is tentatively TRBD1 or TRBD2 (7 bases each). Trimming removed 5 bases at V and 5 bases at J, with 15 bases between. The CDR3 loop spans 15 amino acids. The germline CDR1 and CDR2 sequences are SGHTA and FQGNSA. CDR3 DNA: TGTGCCAGCAGCCTCCGACAGGGAGGGACCGGGGAGCTGTTTTTT. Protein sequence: CASSLRQGGTGELFF. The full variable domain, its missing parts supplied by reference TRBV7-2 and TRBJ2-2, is GAGVSQSPSNKVTEKGKDVELRCDPISGHTALYWYRQSLGQGLEFLIYFQGNSAPDKSGLPSDRFSAERTGGSVSTLTIQRTQQEDSAVYLCASSLRQGGTGELFFGEGSRLTVL.

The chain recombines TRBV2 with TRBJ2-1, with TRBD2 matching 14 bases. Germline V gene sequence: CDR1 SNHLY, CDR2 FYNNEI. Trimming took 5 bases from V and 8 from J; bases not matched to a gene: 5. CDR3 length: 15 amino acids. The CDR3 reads CASSMPGLAGDEQFF. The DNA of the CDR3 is TGTGCCAGCAGTATGCCGGGACTAGCGGGGGATGAGCAGTTCTTC.

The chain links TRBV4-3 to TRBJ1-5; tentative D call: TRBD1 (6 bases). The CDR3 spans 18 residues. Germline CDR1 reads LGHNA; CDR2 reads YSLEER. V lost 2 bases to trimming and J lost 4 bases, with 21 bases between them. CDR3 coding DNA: TGCGCCAGCAGCCAAACCACCCGTGTGGGGGCTGGGAATCAGCCCCAGCATTTT. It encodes CASSQTTRVGAGNQPQHF.

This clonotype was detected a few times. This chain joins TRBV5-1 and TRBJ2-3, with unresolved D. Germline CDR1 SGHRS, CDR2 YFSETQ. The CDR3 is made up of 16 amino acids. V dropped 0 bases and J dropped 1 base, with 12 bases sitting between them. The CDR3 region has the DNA TGCGCCAGCAGCTTGGAGTCAGTAGTACGCACAGATACGCAGTATTTT. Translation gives CASSLESVVRTDTQYF.

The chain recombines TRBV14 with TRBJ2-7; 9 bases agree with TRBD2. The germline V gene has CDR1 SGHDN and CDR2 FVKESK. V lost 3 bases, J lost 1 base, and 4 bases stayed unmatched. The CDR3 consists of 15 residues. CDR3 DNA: TGTGCCAGCAGCCACCGGCGGGAGGGGTCCTACGAGCAGTACTTC. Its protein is CASSHRREGSYEQYF.